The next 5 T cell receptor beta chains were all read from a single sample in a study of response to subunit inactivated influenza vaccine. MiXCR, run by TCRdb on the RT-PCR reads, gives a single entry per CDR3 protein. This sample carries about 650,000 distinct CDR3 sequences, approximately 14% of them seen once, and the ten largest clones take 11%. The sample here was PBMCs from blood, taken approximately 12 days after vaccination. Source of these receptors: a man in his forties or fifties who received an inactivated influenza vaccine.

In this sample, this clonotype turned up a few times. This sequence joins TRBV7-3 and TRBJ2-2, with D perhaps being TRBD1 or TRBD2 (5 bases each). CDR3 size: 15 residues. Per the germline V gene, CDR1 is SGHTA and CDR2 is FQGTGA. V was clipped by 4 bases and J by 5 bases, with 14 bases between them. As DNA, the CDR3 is TGTGCCAGCAGCTCAGCCGGGACGACTACCGGGGAGCTGTTTTTT. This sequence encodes CASSSAGTTTGELFF.

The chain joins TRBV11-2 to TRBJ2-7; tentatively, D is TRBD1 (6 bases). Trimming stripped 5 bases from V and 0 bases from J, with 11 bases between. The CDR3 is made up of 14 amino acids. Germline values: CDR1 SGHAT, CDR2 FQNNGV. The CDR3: CASSTGHNSYEQYF. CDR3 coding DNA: TGTGCCAGCAGCACGGGACACAACTCCTACGAGCAGTACTTC. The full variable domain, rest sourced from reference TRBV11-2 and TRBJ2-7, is EAGVAQSPRYKIIEKRQSVAFWCNPISGHATLYWYQQILGQGPKLLIQFQNNGVVDDSQLPKDRFSAERLKGVDSTLKIQPAKLEDSAVYLCASSTGHNSYEQYFGPGTRLTVT.

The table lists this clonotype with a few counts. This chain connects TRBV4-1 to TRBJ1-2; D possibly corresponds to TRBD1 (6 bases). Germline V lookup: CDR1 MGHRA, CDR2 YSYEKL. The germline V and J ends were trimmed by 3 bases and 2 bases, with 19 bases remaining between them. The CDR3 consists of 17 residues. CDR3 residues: CASSHPKAGEGNYGYTF. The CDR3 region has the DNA TGCGCCAGCAGCCATCCAAAGGCAGGGGAAGGGAACTATGGCTACACCTTC.

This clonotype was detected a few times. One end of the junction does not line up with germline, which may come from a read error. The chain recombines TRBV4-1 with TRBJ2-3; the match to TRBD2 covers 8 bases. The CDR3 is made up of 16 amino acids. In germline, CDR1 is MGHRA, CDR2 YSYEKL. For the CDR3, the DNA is TGCGCCAGCACCCAAAGCCGGGGGGGCCGAGGAGATACGCAGTATTTT. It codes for CASTQSRGGRGDTQYF.

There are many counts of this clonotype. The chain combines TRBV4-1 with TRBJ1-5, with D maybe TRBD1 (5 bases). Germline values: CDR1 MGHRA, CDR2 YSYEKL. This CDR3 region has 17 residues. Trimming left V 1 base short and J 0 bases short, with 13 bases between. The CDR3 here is CASSQGGLTLSNQPQHF. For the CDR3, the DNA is TGCGCCAGCAGCCAAGGGGGGTTGACACTTAGCAATCAGCCCCAGCATTTT.